This TCR beta chain was captured by sequencing in a study of cytotoxic CD8 clonotypes in ibrutinib-treated CLL. The assay was immunoSEQ multiplex PCR, and TCRdb's table has in-frame clones only and misses some. Here the sample spans 330,000 or so clones, around 66% being singletons. Trimming removed 6 bases from V and 4 bases from J, with 18 bases in between. This CDR3 is built from 15 residues. Looked up from germline, CDR1 is MDHEN and CDR2 is SYDVKM. In this sample, this clone turned up a few times. The sequence was collected from a human donor with chronic lymphocytic leukemia. The chain has TRBV28 and TRBJ1-2; D is perhaps TRBD1 (5 bases). The source material was PBMCs, sampled after 36 months of ibrutinib treatment. The CDR3 here is CASSPWSGPPYGYTF. CDR3 nucleotides: TGTGCCAGCAGCCCTTGGTCAGGGCCGCCCTATGGCTACACCTTC.